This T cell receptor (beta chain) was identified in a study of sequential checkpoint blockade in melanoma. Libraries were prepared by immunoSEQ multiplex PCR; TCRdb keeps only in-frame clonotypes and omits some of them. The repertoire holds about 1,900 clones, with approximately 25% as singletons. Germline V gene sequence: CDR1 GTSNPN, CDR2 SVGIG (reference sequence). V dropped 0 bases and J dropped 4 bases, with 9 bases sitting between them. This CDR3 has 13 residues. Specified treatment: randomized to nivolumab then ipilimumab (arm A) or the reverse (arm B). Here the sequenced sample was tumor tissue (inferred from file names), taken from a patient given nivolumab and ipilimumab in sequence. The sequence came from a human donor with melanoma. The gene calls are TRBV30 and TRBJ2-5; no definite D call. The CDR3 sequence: CAWSVMGGETQYF. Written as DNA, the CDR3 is TGTGCCTGGAGTGTAATGGGCGGAGAGACCCAGTACTTC.